The 23 T cell receptor beta chains presented below share a single source sample, sequenced in a study of shared clonotypes between healthy human individuals. Repertoires were generated with immunoSEQ multiplex PCR, while TCRdb's copy carries only in-frame clones and drops some. The repertoire holds about 360,000 clones, with around 79% as singletons. The specimen was memory CD4+ T cells sorted from blood. Noted subset: CD45RA-negative fraction. The receptors stem from a young man in good health.

The V call is TRBV9, the J call TRBJ2-3; no clear D gene. This CDR3 has 13 residues. Germline assignment: CDR1 SGDLS and CDR2 YYNGEE. V lost 4 bases and J lost 3, with 9 bases in between. DNA of the CDR3: TGTGCCAGCAGCTTTAGGGTAACAGATACGCAGTATTTT. This encodes CASSFRVTDTQYF.

This clone was seen only once. The chain combines TRBV2 with TRBJ2-2, with no clear D. The CDR3 runs to 14 residues. Trimming cost V 4 bases and J 5 bases, with 11 bases left between them. Germline CDR1 and CDR2: SNHLY and FYNNEI. The CDR3 DNA reads TGTGCCAGCAGTGTGGAACTGATGACCGGGGAGCTGTTTTTT. Translated, it gives CASSVELMTGELFF.

V is TRBV4-2 and J is TRBJ2-2; 14 nucleotides line up with TRBD2. V trimming: 0 bases; J trimming: 5 bases; junction bases outside the gene matches: 8. This CDR3 has 19 residues. Germline V gene lookup returns CDR1 LGHNA and CDR2 YNFKEQ. The DNA for the CDR3 is TGTGCCAGCAGCCAAGATCGTGGGGGACTAGCGGGAGTTACCGGGGAGCTGTTTTTT. It yields the protein CASSQDRGGLAGVTGELFF.

The J gene is TRBJ1-1, the V gene TRBV7-9; D is uncertain. V was pared by 3 bases and J by 1 base, with 12 bases between. The CDR3 covers 15 residues. CDR1 is SEHNR, CDR2 FQNEAQ, per germline (reference sequence). CDR3 in amino acids: CASSFFSLGNTEAFF. The CDR3 DNA reads TGTGCCAGCAGCTTTTTTTCGTTAGGGAACACTGAAGCTTTCTTT.

V and J are TRBV7-6 and TRBJ2-2; 8 positions agree with TRBD1. The CDR3 is made up of 14 amino acids. The germline gives CDR1 SGHVS, CDR2 FNYEAQ. V shed 3 bases, J shed 8 bases, and the junction held 5 bases outside the gene matches. The CDR3 DNA follows: TGTGCCAGCAGCTTCTGGACAGGGCCTGGGGAGCTGTTTTTT. Its translation is CASSFWTGPGELFF.

V and J are TRBV30 and TRBJ1-5, with TRBD1 identical over 7 bases. The CDR3 is 14 amino acids. V lost 0 bases to trimming and J lost 3 bases; unmatched junction nucleotides: 2. Germline V gene lookup returns CDR1 GTSNPN and CDR2 SVGIG (reference sequence). The CDR3 DNA follows: TGTGCCTGGAGTGTAGAGGGGGCCAATCAGCCCCAGCATTTT. Translating gives CAWSVEGANQPQHF.

This CDR3 reads CASSLVSPQMNTGELFF. The CDR3 DNA reads TGCGCCAGCAGCTTGGTAAGCCCGCAAATGAACACCGGGGAGCTGTTTTTT. The genes are TRBV5-1 and TRBJ2-2; D unclear. V dropped 0 bases and J dropped 1 base, with 13 bases sitting between them. In germline, CDR1 is SGHRS, CDR2 YFSETQ. The CDR3 consists of 17 residues. The full variable domain, in which reference TRBV5-1 and TRBJ2-2 provide the parts outside the CDR3, is KAGVTQTPRYLIKTRGQQVTLSCSPISGHRSVSWYQQTPGQGLQFLFEYFSETQRNKGNFPGRFSGRQFSNSRSEMNVSTLELGDSALYLCASSLVSPQMNTGELFFGEGSRLTVL.

The chain is built from TRBV7-2 and TRBJ1-2, with D hard to call. Per the germline V gene, CDR1 is SGHTA and CDR2 is FQGNSA. CDR3 size: 15 residues. The V end lost 2 bases, the J end lost 5 bases, and 15 bases lay between the germline ends. CDR3: CASSLSASETYGYTF. The CDR3 DNA reads as TGTGCCAGCAGCTTATCCGCCAGCGAGACTTATGGCTACACCTTC.

This clone has a handful of counts. The chain carries TRBV2 and TRBJ2-5; 10 nucleotides match TRBD2. The V gene's germline CDR1 is SNHLY and CDR2 FYNNEI. This CDR3 is 15 amino acids long. V lost 9 bases to trimming and J lost 2 bases; unmatched junction nucleotides: 9. The CDR3 loop is CARGGGLANQETQYF. CDR3 nucleotide sequence: TGTGCCAGAGGGGGGGGACTAGCGAATCAAGAGACCCAGTACTTC.

A remark on this clone: Without the conserved terminal phenylalanine or tryptophan, this CDR3 likely stems from a read error. J is TRBJ1-5 and V is TRBV6-1; 7 bases map to TRBD1. The trim removed 4 bases at V and 3 bases at J, leaving 9 bases unmatched. Germline V gene data show CDR1 as MNHNS and CDR2 as SASEGT. This CDR3 has 16 residues. The DNA for the CDR3 is TGTGCCAGCAGTGCCCGACAGGGTAATGTCAATCAGCCCCAGCATCTT. It translates to CASSARQGNVNQPQHL.

This clone has ten or more counts. The chain recombines TRBV18 with TRBJ1-4; perhaps TRBD1 as D (5 bases). Germline CDR1 and CDR2: KGHSH and LQKENI. The V end lost 0 bases, the J end lost 8 bases, and 13 bases lay between the germline ends. The CDR3 covers 15 residues. DNA for the CDR3: TGTGCCAGCTCACCACCGTCCAGGGTACGGGAAAAACTGTTTTTT. Its translation is CASSPPSRVREKLFF.

This clone was detected ten times or more. The chain carries TRBV5-5 and TRBJ2-7; D not resolved. V was clipped by 0 bases and J by 3 bases, with 7 bases between them. Germline V gene sequence: CDR1 SGHKS, CDR2 YYEKEE (reference sequence). There are 13 residues in the CDR3. CDR3 nucleotide sequence: TGTGCCAGCAGCTTGGCCTCCGACTACGAGCAGTACTTC. Its protein product is CASSLASDYEQYF.

V gene TRBV11-2 combines with J gene TRBJ1-5; no clear D gene. V gave up 5 bases and J gave up 2 bases, with 7 bases separating them. Germline V gene data show CDR1 as SGHAT and CDR2 as FQNNGV. The CDR3 loop spans 13 amino acids. CDR3 DNA sequence: TGTGCCAGCAGCCTGATGGGCAATCAGCCCCAGCATTTT. Amino acids: CASSLMGNQPQHF.

This clone was observed a few times. V usage is TRBV11-3 and J usage is TRBJ2-1; a possible D gene is TRBD2 (6 bases). CDR1 is SGHNT and CDR2 is YENEEA in the germline V gene. The CDR3 runs to 14 residues. Trimming stripped 8 bases from V and 7 bases from J, with 18 bases between. For the CDR3, the DNA is TGTGCCAGCTCGGCGGGCGGGACGGAAAATGAGCAGTTCTTC. It is translated as CASSAGGTENEQFF.

The genes are TRBV5-1 and TRBJ2-7; D gene unclear. Per the germline V gene, CDR1 is SGHRS and CDR2 is YFSETQ. This CDR3 is 15 amino acids long. Trimming removed 0 bases at V and 2 bases at J, with 12 bases between. CDR3 amino acids: CASSLVIVEPYEQYF. CDR3 coding DNA: TGCGCCAGCAGCTTGGTAATCGTCGAACCCTACGAGCAGTACTTC. The complete variable domain, with remaining parts taken from reference TRBV5-1 and TRBJ2-7, reads KAGVTQTPRYLIKTRGQQVTLSCSPISGHRSVSWYQQTPGQGLQFLFEYFSETQRNKGNFPGRFSGRQFSNSRSEMNVSTLELGDSALYLCASSLVIVEPYEQYFGPGTRLTVT.

The table lists this clone with a count of one. The rearrangement joins TRBV6-1 to TRBJ2-7; D not resolved. The V gene's germline CDR1 is MNHNS and CDR2 SASEGT. V shed 5 bases and J shed 2 bases, with 13 bases lying between them. The CDR3 has 14 amino acids. CDR3 region: CASSPLTVAYEQYF. In DNA, the CDR3 is TGTGCCAGCAGTCCCCTAACAGTAGCCTACGAGCAGTACTTC.

V is TRBV5-1 and J is TRBJ2-7; TRBD1 matches at 8 bases. Germline lookup yields CDR1 SGHRS and CDR2 YFSETQ. The CDR3 has 16 residues. With 3 bases clipped from V and 0 bases from J, the junction kept 8 bases outside the gene matches. The CDR3, as DNA: TGCGCCAGCAGCTGGGGGGCGGACAGGGCCTCCTACGAGCAGTACTTC. It encodes CASSWGADRASYEQYF.

V usage is TRBV7-3 and J usage is TRBJ2-7; possible D gene TRBD1, 6 bases. This CDR3 has 13 amino acids. Germline values: CDR1 SGHTA, CDR2 FQGTGA. V lost 5 bases and J lost 6, with 14 bases in between. CDR3 in amino acids: CASSSTGTSEQYF. The CDR3 nucleotides are TGTGCCAGCAGCAGTACCGGGACAAGCGAGCAGTACTTC. Using reference TRBV7-3 and TRBJ2-7 for the parts outside the CDR3, the full variable domain is GAGVSQTPSNKVTEKGKYVELRCDPISGHTALYWYRQSLGQGPEFLIYFQGTGAADDSGLPNDRFFAVRPEGSVSTLKIQRTERGDSAVYLCASSSTGTSEQYFGPGTRLTVT.

This clone was counted between two and nine times. This chain links TRBV2 with TRBJ2-7; the D gene is possibly TRBD1 (6 bases). The CDR3 covers 14 residues. Germline CDR1 SNHLY, CDR2 FYNNEI. Trimming pared 8 bases from V and 4 bases from J, leaving 18 bases between. The DNA for the CDR3 is TGTGCCAGCCTAATCGCAGGGGCTCGTTACGAGCAGTACTTC. It codes for CASLIAGARYEQYF.

The V gene is TRBV6-1, the J gene TRBJ1-5; D not resolved. This CDR3 spans 13 amino acids. Trimming cost V 4 bases and J 4 bases, with 8 bases left between them. In germline, CDR1 is MNHNS, CDR2 SASEGT. The CDR3 nucleotides are TGTGCCAGCAGTGCAGCCACGAATCAGCCCCAGCATTTT. This codes for CASSAATNQPQHF.

This chain uses TRBV7-2 with TRBJ2-4; D might be TRBD1 (6 bases). This CDR3 is built from 15 residues. The V gene lost 5 bases and the J gene lost 7 bases, with 18 bases spanning the gap. Germline V gene lookup returns CDR1 SGHTA and CDR2 FQGNSA. The DNA for the CDR3 is TGTGCCAGCAGCATCCTGGGGCAGGGGTTCAACATTCAGTACTTC. Translating it yields CASSILGQGFNIQYF.

The chain carries TRBV10-1 and TRBJ2-1; 11 bases are shared with TRBD1. Losses at the gene ends were 2 bases for V and 8 bases for J; bases not matched to a gene: 5. CDR3 length: 15 residues. Germline loops: CDR1 WNHNN, CDR2 SYGVQD (reference sequence). CDR3 amino acids: CASSEGQGARDEQFF. As DNA, the CDR3 is TGCGCCAGCAGTGAGGGACAGGGGGCGCGCGATGAGCAGTTCTTC.

The V gene is TRBV9, the J gene TRBJ1-2; D unresolved. The CDR3 runs 13 residues. Germline loops: CDR1 SGDLS, CDR2 YYNGEE. Trimming pared 0 bases from V and 6 bases from J, leaving 9 bases between. The CDR3 DNA follows: TGTGCCAGCAGCGTAGCACCGGGCGATGGCTACACCTTC. It is translated as CASSVAPGDGYTF.